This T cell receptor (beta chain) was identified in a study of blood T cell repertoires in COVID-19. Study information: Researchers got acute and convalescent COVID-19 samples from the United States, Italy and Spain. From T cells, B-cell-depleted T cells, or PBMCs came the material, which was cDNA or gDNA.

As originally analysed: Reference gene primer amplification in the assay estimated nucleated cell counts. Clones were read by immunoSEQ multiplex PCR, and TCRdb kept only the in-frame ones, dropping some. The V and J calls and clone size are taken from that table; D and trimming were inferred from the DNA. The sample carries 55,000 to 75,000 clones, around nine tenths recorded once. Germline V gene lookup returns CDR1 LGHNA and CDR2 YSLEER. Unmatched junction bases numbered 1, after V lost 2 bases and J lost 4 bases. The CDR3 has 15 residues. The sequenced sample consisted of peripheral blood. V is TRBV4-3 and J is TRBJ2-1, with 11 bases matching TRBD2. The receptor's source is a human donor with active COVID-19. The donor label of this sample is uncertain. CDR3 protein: CASSQLAGGYNEQFF. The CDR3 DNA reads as TGCGCCAGCAGCCAACTAGCGGGAGGTTACAATGAGCAGTTCTTC.